This T cell receptor (beta chain) emerged from a study of CD8 T cells in ankylosing spondylitis. A few counts support this clonotype. V was clipped by 4 bases and J by 3 bases, with 6 bases between them. The CDR3 has 13 amino acids. Germline loops: CDR1 SNHLY, CDR2 FYNNEI. TCRdb reprocessed the 5' RACE reads via MiXCR and lists one record per CDR3 protein. This table holds 350,000 to 450,000 distinct CDR3 sequences, roughly 22% found once. The sequenced material came from blood, either unsorted or a sorted T cell fraction (not recorded which). The sequence came from a male donor with ankylosing spondylitis or in good health (not recorded which). V and J are TRBV2 and TRBJ2-2; D call uncertain. CDR3 in amino acids: CASSVEDTGELFF. The CDR3 nucleotides are TGTGCCAGCAGTGTGGAAGACACCGGGGAGCTGTTTTTT.